This T cell receptor (beta chain) is drawn from a study of technical replicates of blood from several donors (dated by TCRdb to about 2017). The library was obtained by the immunoSEQ multiplex PCR assay. The immuneACCESS repertoire file appears here via TCRdb, limited to in-frame rearrangements. These files lack a portion of the clones; in checked studies, under half of the deficit traces to unresolved V genes, and the cause of the others is not known. The sample includes tens of thousands of clones, with more than 85% observed a single time. About 4.5% of the sample lies in the top ten. About this clone: The target of this receptor is not known. No qualities accompany the bases; no much larger clone lies one base away.

The CDR3 goes from the cysteine to the phenylalanine over 20 residues. Only the CDR3 part of the read is kept: 60 bases, read in frame from the first base. The germline V gene sets CDR1 to SGDLS and CDR2 to YYNGEE. At the junction V is shortened by 0 bases and J by 1 base, with 20 bases in between. The sequenced sample consisted of PBMCs. This receptor was taken from a human donor in good health. Some clones in this sample may be carry-over from other donors' samples. Recombination joined TRBV9 with TRBJ2-6; TRBD2 might be the D gene, on 6 matching bases. In nucleotides, the sequence is TGTGCCAGCAGCGTAGAGCCCTGGGGAGGCAAACTGTCTGGGGCCAACGTCCTGACTTTC. It translates as CASSVEPWGGKLSGANVLTF.